The 16 T cell receptor beta chains reported below all come from one sample, sequenced in a study of CD8+ T cells in alopecia areata. Described treatment: oral pan-JAK inhibitor, 5-10 mg twice daily. Sequencing used cDNA as its template, made by extracting RNA and reverse transcribing it. Data came from immunoSEQ multiplex PCR; TCRdb stores just in-frame clones and leaves some out. The sample carries approximately 90,000 clones, about 70% recorded once. This specimen was CD8+ T cells sorted from blood, taken around week 44, from a patient treated with tofacitinib. These receptors all come from a human donor with alopecia areata.

The chain couples TRBV7-2 to TRBJ2-1; D not resolved. Germline CDR1 is SGHTA and CDR2 is FQGNSA. Trimming took off 4 bases at V and 8 bases at J, with 9 bases between the two ends. The CDR3 extends over 12 amino acids. The CDR3 DNA sequence: TGTGCCAGCAGCTCCAGGTCCGATGAGCAGTTCTTC. Its translation: CASSSRSDEQFF.

The J gene is TRBJ2-5, the V gene TRBV7-6, with D perhaps matching TRBD1 (7 bases). The CDR3 loop spans 14 amino acids. Germline V CDR1 and CDR2: SGHVS, FNYEAQ. Trimming left V 0 bases short and J 3 bases short, with 8 bases between. The CDR3 spells CASSLARGEETQYF. The CDR3 coding sequence is TGTGCCAGCAGCTTAGCCAGGGGGGAAGAGACCCAGTACTTC.

V gene TRBV7-6 combines with J gene TRBJ2-3, with TRBD1 as a possible D gene (6 bases). CDR1 and CDR2 from the germline V gene are SGHVS and FNYEAQ. Trimming pared 4 bases from V and 2 bases from J, leaving 10 bases between. This CDR3 contains 14 residues. CDR3 in DNA: TGTGCCAGCAGCTCGCGACAGGTCACAGATACGCAGTATTTT. Amino acid sequence: CASSSRQVTDTQYF.

The count of this clone is one. The chain has TRBV2 and TRBJ2-1; D is unresolved. V lost 4 bases to trimming and J lost 10 bases, with 14 bases between them. CDR1 is SNHLY and CDR2 is FYNNEI in the germline V gene. The CDR3 sequence is 13 residues long. The CDR3 sequence: CASSADGLWEQFF. In nucleotides, the CDR3 is TGTGCCAGCAGTGCCGACGGCCTCTGGGAGCAGTTCTTC.

The chain recombines TRBV25-1 with TRBJ2-5; D is unresolved. The CDR3 spans 11 residues. Germline loops: CDR1 MGHDK, CDR2 SYGVNS. V was cut by 4 bases and J by 7 bases, with 7 bases left in between. The CDR3 loop is CASSAGWTQYF. The CDR3, as DNA: TGTGCCAGCAGTGCCGGATGGACCCAGTACTTC.

The chain carries TRBV29-1 and TRBJ1-2; D is ambiguous. Germline lookup yields CDR1 SQVTM and CDR2 ANQGSEA. Trimming shortened V by 1 base and J by 0 bases, and 9 bases separated the two germline ends. This CDR3 is 14 amino acids long. Here the CDR3 reads CSVEAEAPNYGYTF. The CDR3 DNA reads as TGCAGCGTTGAAGCGGAAGCACCTAACTATGGCTACACCTTC.

This chain links TRBV29-1 with TRBJ1-3, with D perhaps TRBD1 (5 bases). Germline-derived CDR1 and CDR2 are SQVTM and ANQGSEA. The CDR3 consists of 13 residues. V lost 5 bases and J lost 3, with 11 bases in between. The CDR3 sequence is CSVPGGVGNTIYF. In DNA, the CDR3 is TGCAGCGTTCCCGGGGGAGTTGGAAACACCATATATTTT.

The rearrangement links TRBV6-5 to TRBJ1-1, with D maybe TRBD1 (6 bases). The CDR3 runs to 13 residues. V was cut by 8 bases and J by 4 bases, with 14 bases left in between. The germline V gene encodes CDR1 MNHEY and CDR2 SVGAGI. The CDR3 region has the DNA TGTGCCAGCGGAGGAGGGGGGAGCACTGAAGCTTTCTTT. This codes for CASGGGGSTEAFF.

This sequence joins TRBV25-1 and TRBJ2-1, with 7 bases identical to TRBD2. With V trimmed by 2 bases and J by 3 bases, 1 base remained unmatched. Germline V CDR1 and CDR2: MGHDK, SYGVNS. CDR3 length: 14 amino acids. This chain's CDR3 is CASSEGDYYNEQFF. Here the CDR3 DNA reads TGTGCCAGCAGTGAAGGGGACTACTACAATGAGCAGTTCTTC.

V and J are TRBV4-3 and TRBJ1-4; 9 nucleotides match TRBD1. The CDR3 contains 16 residues. J was trimmed by 6 bases and V by 4 bases; bases with no gene match: 9. CDR1 is LGHNA, CDR2 YSLEER, per germline. The DNA for the CDR3 is TGCGCCAGCAGCCCGCAAACCAGACAGGGGGATGAAAAACTGTTTTTT. This sequence encodes CASSPQTRQGDEKLFF.

This rearrangement joins TRBV7-2 to TRBJ2-5; D is perhaps TRBD2 (6 bases). The closer fit of TRBJ2-7 to the DNA end suggests the J call may be wrong. CDR1 is SGHTA, CDR2 FQGNSA, per germline. The CDR3 spans 17 residues. The CDR3 loop is CASSTPRGRGVTYEQYF. As DNA, the CDR3 is TGTGCCAGCAGCACTCCCCGTGGTCGCGGGGTAACCTACGAGCAGTACTTC.

The chain is built from TRBV6-6 and TRBJ2-1, with TRBD2 matching 7 bases. V was clipped by 6 bases and J by 7 bases; unmatched bases: 6. Germline V CDR1 and CDR2: MNHNY, SVGAGI (reference sequence). The CDR3 covers 13 residues. CDR3 amino acids: CASSQRGGNEQFF. The CDR3 nucleotides read TGTGCCAGCAGCCAGCGGGGAGGGAATGAGCAGTTCTTC.

The V gene is TRBV5-1, the J gene TRBJ1-2; perhaps TRBD1 as D (5 bases). Germline CDR1 is SGHRS and CDR2 is YFSETQ. The CDR3 is 16 residues long. Trimming removed 0 bases from V and 4 bases from J, with 16 bases in between. The CDR3 sequence is CASSLAREGPRYGYTF. Here the CDR3 DNA reads TGCGCCAGCAGCTTGGCCAGGGAGGGACCGCGCTATGGCTACACCTTC.

The chain has TRBV4-3 and TRBJ1-2; D is undetermined. The V and J ends lost 4 bases and 6 bases respectively, with 18 bases between them. The CDR3 extends over 15 amino acids. Germline CDR1 and CDR2: LGHNA and YSLEER. CDR3 sequence reads: CASSPSWAWENGYTF. CDR3 coding DNA: TGCGCCAGCAGCCCGAGTTGGGCTTGGGAGAATGGCTACACCTTC.

The gene calls are TRBV7-9 and TRBJ2-7; D ambiguous. The germline V gene has CDR1 SEHNR and CDR2 FQNEAQ (reference sequence). The CDR3 sequence is 12 residues long. V gave up 1 base and J gave up 4 bases, with 5 bases separating them. CDR3 bases: TGTGCCAGCAGCTTAGTGGATTACGAGCAGTACTTC. Translating it yields CASSLVDYEQYF.

The CDR3 here is CASTQDRGGVNTEAFF. In nucleotides, the CDR3 is TGCGCCAGCACCCAGGACAGGGGTGGGGTGAACACTGAAGCTTTCTTT. V usage is TRBV10-2 and J usage is TRBJ1-1; TRBD1 matches 9 bases. The CDR3 loop spans 16 amino acids. From germline, CDR1 is WSHSY and CDR2 SAAADI. The ends lost 7 bases at V and 0 bases at J; junction bases unmatched: 9.